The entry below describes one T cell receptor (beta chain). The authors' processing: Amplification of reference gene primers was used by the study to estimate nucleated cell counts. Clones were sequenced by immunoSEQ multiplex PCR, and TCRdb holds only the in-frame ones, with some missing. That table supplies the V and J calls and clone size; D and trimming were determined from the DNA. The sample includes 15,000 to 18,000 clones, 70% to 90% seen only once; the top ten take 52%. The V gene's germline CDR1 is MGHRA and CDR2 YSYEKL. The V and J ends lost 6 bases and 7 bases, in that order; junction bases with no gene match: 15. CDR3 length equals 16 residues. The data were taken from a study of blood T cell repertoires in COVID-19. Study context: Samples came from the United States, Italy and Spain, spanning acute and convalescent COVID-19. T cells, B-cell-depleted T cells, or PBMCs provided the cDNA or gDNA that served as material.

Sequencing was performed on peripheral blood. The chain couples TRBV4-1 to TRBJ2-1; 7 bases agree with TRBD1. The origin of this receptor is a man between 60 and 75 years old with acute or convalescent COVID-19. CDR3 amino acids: CASRRQGPSPYNEQFF. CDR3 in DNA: TGCGCCAGCAGGCGACAGGGCCCCAGCCCTTATAATGAGCAGTTCTTC.